The 13 T cell receptor beta chains in this list originate from one sample, sequenced in a study of T cell responses to AZD1222 COVID-19 vaccine. TCRdb's copy holds only in-frame clones and misses some; the assay was immunoSEQ multiplex PCR. The sample contains about 160,000 clones, approximately 94% of which appear only once. The sample in question was peripheral blood, obtained 28 days after the second AZD1222 dose. Receptor source: an adult who received the AZD1222 COVID-19 vaccine.

The J gene is TRBJ2-1, the V gene TRBV6-1; 13 bases map to TRBD2. V dropped 4 bases and J dropped 4; count of bases not matched to a gene: 4. CDR1 and CDR2 (germline): MNHNS, SASEGT. This CDR3 contains 16 residues. CDR3 DNA: TGTGCCAGCAGTGTCCGACTAGCGGGAGGATACAATGAGCAGTTCTTC. This encodes CASSVRLAGGYNEQFF.

The chain couples TRBV9 to TRBJ1-1; D perhaps matches TRBD1 (5 bases). CDR1 is SGDLS, CDR2 YYNGEE, per germline. V lost 4 bases to trimming and J lost 3 bases, with 19 bases between them. The CDR3 runs 16 residues. The CDR3 protein is CASSSGGGNWDTEAFF. The CDR3 nucleotides read TGTGCCAGCAGCTCCGGGGGAGGGAATTGGGACACTGAAGCTTTCTTT.

The chain recombines TRBV2 with TRBJ2-3, with D unclear. The CDR3 covers 15 residues. CDR1 SNHLY and CDR2 FYNNEI come from the germline V gene. The CDR3 reads CANQLQTASTDTQYF. In DNA, the CDR3 is TGTGCAAACCAGCTCCAGACGGCTAGCACAGATACGCAGTATTTT.

V gene TRBV6-6 combines with J gene TRBJ1-1; no reliable D call. The V gene lost 5 bases and the J gene lost 1 base, with 14 bases spanning the gap. The germline V gene encodes CDR1 MNHNY and CDR2 SVGAGI (reference sequence). This CDR3 comprises 15 residues. CDR3 coding DNA: TGTGCCAGCAGTGGGGTGGGAAGGCCGAACACTGAAGCTTTCTTT. It codes for CASSGVGRPNTEAFF.

This chain joins TRBV5-4 and TRBJ2-1; D is uncertain. V was shortened by 2 bases and J by 9 bases, with 6 bases between the two germline ends. This CDR3 region has 11 residues. Germline CDR1 SGHNT, CDR2 YYREEE (reference sequence). CDR3 DNA: TGTGCCAGCAGCTTTAGTGTTGAGCAGTTCTTC. It is translated as CASSFSVEQFF.

The genes are TRBV7-9 and TRBJ2-1; TRBD2 matches at 12 bases. The CDR3 is 17 amino acids. J was trimmed by 9 bases and V by 0 bases; bases with no gene match: 9. Germline lookup yields CDR1 SEHNR and CDR2 FQNEAQ (reference sequence). CDR3 DNA: TGTGCCAGCAGCTTAGCCCCCGGGGCTAGCGGGAGGGCTGAGCAGTTCTTC. Translated: CASSLAPGASGRAEQFF.

V usage is TRBV2 and J usage is TRBJ1-2; 11 bases agree with TRBD1. J lost 5 bases, V lost 1 base, and 6 bases had no gene match. The CDR3 runs 16 residues. The germline V gene has CDR1 SNHLY and CDR2 FYNNEI. CDR3 sequence: CASSEVGQGAGYGYTF. The CDR3 region has the DNA TGTGCCAGCAGTGAAGTAGGACAGGGGGCGGGGTATGGCTACACCTTC.

The V call is TRBV5-1, the J call TRBJ1-3; no reliable D call. The germline CDR1 and CDR2 sequences are SGHRS and YFSETQ. The CDR3 runs to 14 residues. Trimming left V 2 bases short and J 0 bases short, with 6 bases between. CDR3 sequence: CASSFDGSGNTIYF. The CDR3, as DNA: TGCGCCAGCAGCTTTGATGGCTCTGGAAACACCATATATTTT.

The V and J genes are TRBV10-3 and TRBJ1-5, with D maybe TRBD1 (6 bases). Per the germline V gene, CDR1 is ENHRY and CDR2 is SYGVKD. V was cut by 0 bases and J by 7 bases, with 19 bases left in between. CDR3 length equals 17 residues. DNA for the CDR3: TGTGCCATCAGTGAGTCGAGAGCCGGGGGGCTAGCACAGCCCCAGCATTTT. Protein product: CAISESRAGGLAQPQHF.

V usage is TRBV5-4 and J usage is TRBJ2-7; D is undetermined. Germline V gives CDR1 SGHNT, CDR2 YYREEE (reference sequence). V was cut by 0 bases and J by 6 bases, with 7 bases left in between. This CDR3 is 12 amino acids long. CDR3 sequence reads: CASSLDLFEQYF. In DNA, the CDR3 is TGTGCCAGCAGCTTGGACTTGTTCGAGCAGTACTTC.

The genes are TRBV7-2 and TRBJ2-2; D perhaps matches TRBD1 (5 bases). V gave up 1 base and J gave up 7 bases, with 7 bases separating them. The CDR3 has 13 residues. Germline V gives CDR1 SGHTA, CDR2 FQGNSA. The CDR3 sequence is CASSLGTLGELFF. CDR3 nucleotide sequence: TGTGCCAGCAGCTTAGGGACACTCGGGGAGCTGTTTTTT. Full variable domain (missing parts from reference TRBV7-2 and TRBJ2-2): GAGVSQSPSNKVTEKGKDVELRCDPISGHTALYWYRQSLGQGLEFLIYFQGNSAPDKSGLPSDRFSAERTGGSVSTLTIQRTQQEDSAVYLCASSLGTLGELFFGEGSRLTVL.

CDR3 coding DNA: TGCGCCAGCAGGACTAGCGGGAGGGTATCCTACAATGAGCAGTTCTTC. Translating it yields CASRTSGRVSYNEQFF. The J gene is TRBJ2-1, the V gene TRBV5-1; TRBD2 agrees at 14 bases. The CDR3 has 16 residues. The germline CDR1 and CDR2 sequences are SGHRS and YFSETQ. Trimming took 5 bases from V and 1 from J; bases not matched to a gene: 2.

In this sample, this clone turned up once. The rearrangement uses TRBV6-2 or TRBV6-3 and TRBJ1-4; 7 positions match TRBD1. Germline assignment: CDR1 MNHEY and CDR2 SVGEGT. This CDR3 comprises 14 residues. V was pared by 5 bases and J by 4 bases, with 4 bases of the junction left unmatched. CDR3 sequence reads: CASSDRQGNEKLFF. In DNA form, the CDR3 reads TGTGCCAGCAGTGATCGACAGGGTAATGAAAAACTGTTTTTT.